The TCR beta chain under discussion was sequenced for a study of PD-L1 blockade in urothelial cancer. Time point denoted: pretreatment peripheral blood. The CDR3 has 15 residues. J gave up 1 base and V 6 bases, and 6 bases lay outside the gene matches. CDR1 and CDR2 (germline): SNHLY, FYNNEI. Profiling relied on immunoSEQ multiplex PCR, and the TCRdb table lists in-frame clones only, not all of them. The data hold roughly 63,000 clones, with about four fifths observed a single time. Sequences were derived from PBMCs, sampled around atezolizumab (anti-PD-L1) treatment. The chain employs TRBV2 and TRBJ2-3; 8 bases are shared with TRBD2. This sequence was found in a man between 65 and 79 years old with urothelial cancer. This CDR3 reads CASRRLATGTDTQYF. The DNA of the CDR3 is TGTGCCAGCAGGAGACTAGCGACCGGCACAGATACGCAGTATTTT.